The sequence of this T cell receptor beta chain was determined in a study of T cells in Graves' hyperthyroidism and ophthalmopathy. Graves' hyperthyroidism showing no ophthalmopathy progression within 18 months was considered stable. Investigators excluded patients with uncontrolled infection, other autoimmune disease, pregnancy or lactation. CDR1 is WNHNN and CDR2 is SYGVQD in the germline V gene (reference sequence). This CDR3 region has 14 residues. Trimming took 0 bases from V and 5 from J, leaving 10 bases between them. RNA transcripts yielded amplified TCR beta CDR3 regions. The HTBI primer set drove a first-round RT-PCR of the TCR CDR3. MiXCR, applied by TCRdb to the multiplex PCR reads, yields one record per CDR3 protein. This repertoire shows a few hundred thousand distinct CDR3 sequences, around 42% found once; its top ten account for about 8%. This clonotype was recorded many times. Its antigen is currently unknown.

Notes on the study in general: Ophthalmopathy was distinguished from stable hyperthyroidism by 13 V-J signatures.

The sequencing input was peripheral blood or thyroid tissue (not recorded which). This chain joins TRBV10-1 and TRBJ1-1, with D uncertain. This sequence was found in a young woman with Graves' hyperthyroidism. The CDR3 nucleotides read TGCGCCAGCAGTGAGTCAGGGTTGAGGACTGAAGCTTTCTTT. Translated, it gives CASSESGLRTEAFF.